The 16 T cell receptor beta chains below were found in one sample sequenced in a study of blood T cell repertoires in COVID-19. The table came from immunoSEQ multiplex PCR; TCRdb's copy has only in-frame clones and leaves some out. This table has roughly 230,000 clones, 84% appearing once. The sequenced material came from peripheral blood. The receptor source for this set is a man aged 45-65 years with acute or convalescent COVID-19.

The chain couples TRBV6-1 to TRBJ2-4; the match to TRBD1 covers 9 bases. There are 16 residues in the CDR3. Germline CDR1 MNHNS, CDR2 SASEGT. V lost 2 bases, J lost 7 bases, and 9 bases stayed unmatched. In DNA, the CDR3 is TGTGCCAGCAGTGAAATTTCTTGGGGGACAGGGAACATTCAGTACTTC. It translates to CASSEISWGTGNIQYF.

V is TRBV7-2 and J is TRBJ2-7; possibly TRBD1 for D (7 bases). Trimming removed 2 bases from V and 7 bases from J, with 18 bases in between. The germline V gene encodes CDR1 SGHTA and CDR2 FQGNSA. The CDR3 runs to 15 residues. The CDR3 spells CASSLQPGGGGEQYF. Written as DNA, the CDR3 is TGTGCCAGCAGCTTACAGCCAGGGGGAGGCGGAGAGCAGTACTTC.

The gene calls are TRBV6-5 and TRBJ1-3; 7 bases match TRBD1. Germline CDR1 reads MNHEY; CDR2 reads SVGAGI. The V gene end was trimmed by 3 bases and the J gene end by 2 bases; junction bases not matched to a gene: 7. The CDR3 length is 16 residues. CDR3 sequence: CASSYFDRATGNTIYF. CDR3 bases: TGTGCCAGCAGTTATTTCGACAGGGCAACTGGAAACACCATATATTTT.

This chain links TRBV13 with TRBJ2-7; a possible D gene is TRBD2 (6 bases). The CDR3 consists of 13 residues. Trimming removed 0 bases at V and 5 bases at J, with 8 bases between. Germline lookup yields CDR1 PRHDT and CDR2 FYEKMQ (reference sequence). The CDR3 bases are TGTGCCAGCAGCTTAGGCCCGGGGGACGAGCAGTACTTC. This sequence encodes CASSLGPGDEQYF.

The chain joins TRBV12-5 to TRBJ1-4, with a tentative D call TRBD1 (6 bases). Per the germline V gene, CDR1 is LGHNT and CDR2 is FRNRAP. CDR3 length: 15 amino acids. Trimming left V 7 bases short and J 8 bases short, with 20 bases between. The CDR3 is CASDATGTQGEKLFF. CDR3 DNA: TGTGCTAGTGATGCTACAGGGACCCAAGGGGAAAAACTGTTTTTT.

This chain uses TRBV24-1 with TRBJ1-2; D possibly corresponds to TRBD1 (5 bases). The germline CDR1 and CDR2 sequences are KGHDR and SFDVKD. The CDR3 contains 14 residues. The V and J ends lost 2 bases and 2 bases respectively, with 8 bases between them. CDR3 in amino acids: CATSDSGRNYGYTF. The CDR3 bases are TGTGCCACCAGTGATTCAGGGAGGAACTATGGCTACACCTTC.

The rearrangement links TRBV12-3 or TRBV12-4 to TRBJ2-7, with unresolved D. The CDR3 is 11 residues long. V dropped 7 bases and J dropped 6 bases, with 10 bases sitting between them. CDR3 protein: CASTADGEQYF. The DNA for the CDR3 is TGTGCCAGCACTGCAGATGGCGAGCAGTACTTC.

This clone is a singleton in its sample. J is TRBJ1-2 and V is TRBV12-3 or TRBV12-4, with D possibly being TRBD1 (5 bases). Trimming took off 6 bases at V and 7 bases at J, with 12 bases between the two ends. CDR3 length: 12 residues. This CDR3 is CASSRWGVGYTF. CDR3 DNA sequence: TGTGCCAGCAGCCGCTGGGGGGTTGGCTACACCTTC.

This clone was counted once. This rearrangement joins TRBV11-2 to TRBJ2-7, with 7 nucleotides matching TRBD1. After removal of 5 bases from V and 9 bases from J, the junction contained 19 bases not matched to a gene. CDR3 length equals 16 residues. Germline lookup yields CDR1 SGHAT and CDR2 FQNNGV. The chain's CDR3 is CASSTTGAGRLAWQYF. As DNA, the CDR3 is TGTGCCAGCAGCACTACAGGGGCCGGAAGGTTGGCGTGGCAGTACTTC.

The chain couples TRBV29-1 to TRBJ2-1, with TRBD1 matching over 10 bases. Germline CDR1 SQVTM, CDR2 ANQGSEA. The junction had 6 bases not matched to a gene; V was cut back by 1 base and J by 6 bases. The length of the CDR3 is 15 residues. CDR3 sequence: CSVEGQGAWGNEQFF. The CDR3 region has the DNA TGCAGCGTTGAAGGACAGGGGGCGTGGGGCAATGAGCAGTTCTTC.

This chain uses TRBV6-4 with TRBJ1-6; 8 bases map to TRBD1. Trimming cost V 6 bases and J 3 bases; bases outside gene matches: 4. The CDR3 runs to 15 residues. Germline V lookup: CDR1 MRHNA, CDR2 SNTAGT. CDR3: CASSRDRLYNSPLHF. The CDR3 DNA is TGTGCCAGCAGCCGGGACAGGCTCTATAATTCACCCCTCCACTTT.

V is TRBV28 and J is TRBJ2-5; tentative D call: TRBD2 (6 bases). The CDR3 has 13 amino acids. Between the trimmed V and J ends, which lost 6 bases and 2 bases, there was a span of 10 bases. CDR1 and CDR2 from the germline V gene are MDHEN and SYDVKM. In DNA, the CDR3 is TGTGCCAGCAGCTCCGGGAGACAAGAGACCCAGTACTTC. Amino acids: CASSSGRQETQYF.

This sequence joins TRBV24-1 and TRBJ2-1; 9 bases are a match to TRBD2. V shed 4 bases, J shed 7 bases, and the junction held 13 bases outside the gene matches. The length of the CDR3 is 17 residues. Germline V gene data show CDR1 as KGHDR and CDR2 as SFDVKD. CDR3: CATSDPAASGTWNEQFF. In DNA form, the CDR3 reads TGTGCCACCAGTGACCCCGCGGCTAGCGGGACTTGGAATGAGCAGTTCTTC.

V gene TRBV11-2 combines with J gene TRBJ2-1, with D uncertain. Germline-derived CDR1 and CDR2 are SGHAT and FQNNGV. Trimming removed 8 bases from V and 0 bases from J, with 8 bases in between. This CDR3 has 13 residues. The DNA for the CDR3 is TGTGCCAGCCGGAGAGACTCCTACAATGAGCAGTTCTTC. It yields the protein CASRRDSYNEQFF.

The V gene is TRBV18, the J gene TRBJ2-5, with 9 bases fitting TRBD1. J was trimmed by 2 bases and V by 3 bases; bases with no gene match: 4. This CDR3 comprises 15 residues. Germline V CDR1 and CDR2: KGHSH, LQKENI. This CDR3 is CASSPRQGEQETQYF. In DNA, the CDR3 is TGTGCCAGCTCACCGCGACAGGGGGAACAAGAGACCCAGTACTTC.

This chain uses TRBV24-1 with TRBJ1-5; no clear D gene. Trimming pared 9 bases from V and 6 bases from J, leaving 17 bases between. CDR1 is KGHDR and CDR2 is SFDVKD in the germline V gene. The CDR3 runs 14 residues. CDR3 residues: CATSYGGVGQPQHF. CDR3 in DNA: TGTGCCACCTCTTACGGAGGAGTTGGTCAGCCCCAGCATTTT.